The source of this TCR beta chain is a study of control samples from healthy donors and cancer patients. The CDR3 is made up of 13 amino acids. The junction had 6 bases not matched to a gene; V was cut back by 4 bases and J by 8 bases. Germline CDR1 reads MGHRA; CDR2 reads YSYEKL. TCRdb's table, derived via immunoSEQ multiplex PCR, lists solely in-frame clones and lacks some. Here the sample spans about 110,000 clones, roughly 79% being singletons. This chain links TRBV4-1 with TRBJ1-2, with 8 positions matching TRBD1. This receptor was identified in a man younger than 30 in good health. The sequenced sample consisted of blood. CDR3 in amino acids: CASSLGQGGGYTF. The CDR3 region has the DNA TGCGCCAGCAGCCTAGGACAGGGAGGGGGCTACACCTTC.